Listed below are T cell receptor beta chains from one sample, sequenced in a study of vaccination and CD4 T cells after COVID-19. TCRdb ran MiXCR on the PCR reads and lists one entry per CDR3 protein. The table shows 6,000 to 7,000 distinct CDR3 sequences, with 50% to 60% occurring only once. Their cognate antigens are unknown. Sequencing was carried out using CD4+ T cells from blood, cultured in vitro. These receptors originate from a human donor in good health. CDR3s include the opening cysteine and the closing phenylalanine or tryptophan. The D gene is left open where the match is weak. The listing skips clone size in some rows; elsewhere it reads once, few, many or a size class.

v_call	clone_size	j_call	d_call	cdr3_nt	cdr3_aa
TRBV27	NA	TRBJ1-2	TRBD1	TGTGCCAGCAGTTTCTCATTCTTTCGCGACAGGGGGCGAGCCGGCTACACCTTC	CASSFSFFRDRGRAGYTF
TRBV6-2/TRBV6-3	NA	TRBJ1-6	NA	TGTGCCAGCAGTTACTCTGGGGACGGAGGTTCACCCCTCCACTTT	CASSYSGDGGSPLHF
TRBV30	NA	TRBJ1-5	NA	TGTGCCTGGAGGGGCGCGGGGGCAAGCAATCAGCCCCAGCATTTT	CAWRGAGASNQPQHF
TRBV28	once	TRBJ1-2	NA	TGTGCCAGCAGCTGGCGTCGGGGTTCCTTTTATGGCTACACCTTC	CASSWRRGSFYGYTF
TRBV7-2	few	TRBJ1-2	NA	TGTGCCAGCAGCTCTAGTGGTTATGGCTACACCTTC	CASSSSGYGYTF
TRBV15	NA	TRBJ1-2	TRBD1	TGTGCCACCAGCAGAGATTCCTTGGACAGGGTGAGGGGCTACACCTTC	CATSRDSLDRVRGYTF
TRBV19	NA	TRBJ1-5	NA	TGTGCCAGTAGTAGGTTCAGGGATAGCAATCAGCCCCAGCATTTT	CASSRFRDSNQPQHF
TRBV19	NA	TRBJ1-1	NA	TGTGCCAGTAGTATAGTTGGGCTGGGATTGGGCACTGAAGCTTTCTTT	CASSIVGLGLGTEAFF
TRBV18	NA	TRBJ1-1	NA	NA	CASSPGDAKQYFGPGTEAFF
TRBV15	hyperexpanded	TRBJ2-2	TRBD2	TGTGCCACCAGCAGAGATGGGATAGCGGGCACCGGGGAGCTGTTTTTT	CATSRDGIAGTGELFF
TRBV11-2	medium-sized	TRBJ1-5	NA	TGTGCCAGCAGCTTAGGCCTTGAGCAGCCCCAGCATTTT	CASSLGLEQPQHF
TRBV5-4	few	TRBJ2-5	NA	TGTGCCAGCAGCTTTAACCCTCGGGAGACCCAGTACTTC	CASSFNPRETQYF
TRBV6-1	NA	TRBJ1-4	NA	TGTGCCAGCAGCCATAGGGAAGGAAATGAAAAACTGTTTTTT	CASSHREGNEKLFF
TRBV7-7	NA	TRBJ2-1	NA	TGTGCCAGCAGCTTATTTGGTAGGACCTCCTACAATGAGCAGTTCTTC	CASSLFGRTSYNEQFF
TRBV2	NA	TRBJ1-6	NA	TGTGCCAGCAGTGACCTAGGTATCTACTCACCCCTCCACTTT	CASSDLGIYSPLHF
TRBV19	NA	TRBJ2-5	TRBD2	TGTGCCAGTAGTAGCCCATCGCCCTTAGCGGGGTTAGAGACCCAGTACTTC	CASSSPSPLAGLETQYF
TRBV19	NA	TRBJ2-5	NA	TGTGCCAGTACTCTGACAGGTCAAGAGACCCAGTACTTC	CASTLTGQETQYF
TRBV28	few	TRBJ2-3	NA	TGTGCCAGCGAGCTGACAGATACGCAGTATTTT	CASELTDTQYF
TRBV7-8	NA	TRBJ2-5	TRBD2	TGTGCCAGCAGCGGACCAGCGGGGAACCAAGAGACCCAGTACTTC	CASSGPAGNQETQYF
TRBV21-1	NA	TRBJ2-5	NA	TGTGCCAGCAGCAAGCCACTAGCGGGACAAGAGACCCAGTACTTC	CASSKPLAGQETQYF
TRBV6-1	NA	TRBJ1-1	NA	TGTGCCAGCAGTGAACGGCAGGGCGGTAACACTGAAGCTTTCTTT	CASSERQGGNTEAFF
TRBV2	NA	TRBJ2-3	NA	TGTGCCAGCACCGAACGGGGCACAGATACGCAGTATTTT	CASTERGTDTQYF
TRBV28	NA	TRBJ2-2	NA	TGTGCCAGCAGCCCGCCCCGGGCGGGGACACACACCGGGGAGCTGTTTTTT	CASSPPRAGTHTGELFF
TRBV6-1	NA	TRBJ2-7	NA	TGTGCCAGCAGAGGGAGAGGCAACTACGAGCAGTACTTC	CASRGRGNYEQYF
TRBV30	NA	TRBJ2-3	TRBD2	TGTGCCTGGAGTGTGACTAGCGGGAGGTCAGATACGCAGTATTTT	CAWSVTSGRSDTQYF
TRBV5-6	NA	TRBJ2-7	TRBD2	TGTGCCAGCAGCTTGTTAGCGGGAGGGCCGAAAGAGCAGTACTTC	CASSLLAGGPKEQYF
TRBV2	NA	TRBJ2-2	NA	TGTGCCAGTATACGGCGCACGAACACCGGGGAGCTGTTTTTT	CASIRRTNTGELFF
TRBV6-5	NA	TRBJ2-7	NA	TGTGCCAGCAGTTACCCCGCCGGGGACGAGCAGTACTTC	CASSYPAGDEQYF
TRBV12-3/TRBV12-4	few	TRBJ1-2	NA	TGTGCCAGCAGTTTATACCAAGTACCCCGAAGGAGTGGCTACACCTTC	CASSLYQVPRRSGYTF
TRBV6-5	NA	TRBJ2-5	TRBD2	TGTGCCAGCAGTTCCGCGGGGGGGCGGCAAGAGACCCAGTACTTC	CASSSAGGRQETQYF
TRBV2	NA	TRBJ2-1	TRBD1	TGTGCCAGCAGTGAAGCGCGAGGGACAGGGCTCCCTCACTCCTACAATGAGCAGTTCTTC	CASSEARGTGLPHSYNEQFF
TRBV10-1	NA	TRBJ1-2	TRBD1	TGCGCCAGCAGCCGGGACAGAGACTTTGGCTACACCTTC	CASSRDRDFGYTF
TRBV20-1	few	TRBJ1-2	NA	TGCAGTGCTCTGACAGTCAACTATGGCTACACCTTC	CSALTVNYGYTF
TRBV20-1	NA	TRBJ2-4	NA	TGCAGTGCCCGTCATAACCTAGCCAAAAACATTCAGTACTTC	CSARHNLAKNIQYF
TRBV27	NA	TRBJ1-2	TRBD1	TGTGCCAGCAAGGACTCGGACAGGGGAGATGGCTACACCTTC	CASKDSDRGDGYTF
TRBV9	NA	TRBJ2-4	NA	TGTGCCAGCAGCGTAGCTGGGCAGGGCCCAAACATTCAGTACTTC	CASSVAGQGPNIQYF
TRBV6-1	NA	TRBJ2-3	TRBD2	TGTGCCAGCACCCCCCAAGAGGTACTAGCGGGAGAGAAACCGAGCACAGATACGCAGTATTTT	CASTPQEVLAGEKPSTDTQYF
TRBV5-4	once	TRBJ2-2	NA	TGTGCCAGCAGCTTGCCAGCGAACACCGGGGAGCTGTTTTTT	CASSLPANTGELFF
TRBV15	few	TRBJ1-1	NA	TGTGCCACCAAGGATCGGGGGGCGATAAGGACTGAAGCTTTCTTT	CATKDRGAIRTEAFF
TRBV19	NA	TRBJ1-2	TRBD1	TGTGCCAGTAGTACCGGACAGGGAGGTTTTGACTACACCTTC	CASSTGQGGFDYTF
TRBV10-3	NA	TRBJ1-6	TRBD1	TGTGCCATCAGCCGACAGGGTGGGGATTCACCCCTCCACTTT	CAISRQGGDSPLHF
TRBV6-2/TRBV6-3	NA	TRBJ1-1	NA	TGTGCCAGCTCTGTACCTTCACAGGGAGGCACTGAAGCTTTCTTT	CASSVPSQGGTEAFF
TRBV20-1	NA	TRBJ2-3	NA	TGCAGTGCCTCGCGAGCCGATCGCGGCACAGATACGCAGTATTTT	CSASRADRGTDTQYF
TRBV24-1	few	TRBJ1-5	NA	TGTGCCCGGGGAGGGACTAGCAATCAGCCCCAGCATTTT	CARGGTSNQPQHF
TRBV28	few	TRBJ1-6	NA	TGTGCCAGCAGTCCCTCTTTGGGGCTCGGAAGTTTATATAATTCACCCCTCCACTTT	CASSPSLGLGSLYNSPLHF
TRBV20-1	NA	TRBJ2-1	NA	TGCAGTGCGGTAGCGGTGTACAATGAGCAGTTCTTC	CSAVAVYNEQFF
TRBV7-9	NA	TRBJ2-1	NA	TGTGCCAGCAGCTTAGACCGACTTAACTACAATGAGCAGTTCTTC	CASSLDRLNYNEQFF
TRBV12-3/TRBV12-4	NA	TRBJ2-5	TRBD1	TGTGCCAGCAGTCTAAGGACAGGGCAGTTGGAGACCCAGTACTTC	CASSLRTGQLETQYF
TRBV6-2/TRBV6-3	once	TRBJ2-2	NA	TGTGCCAGCAGTGCCGTTTTACGCACCGGGGAGCTGTTTTTT	CASSAVLRTGELFF
TRBV5-4	few	TRBJ2-5	NA	TGTGCCAGCAGCTTGGCGCGGTACCAAGAGACCCAGTACTTC	CASSLARYQETQYF
TRBV6-2/TRBV6-3	NA	TRBJ1-2	TRBD1	TGTGCCAGCAGGGACCCAGGGGGCCTCCGGTCTGGCTACACCTTC	CASRDPGGLRSGYTF
TRBV27	once	TRBJ2-1	NA	TGTGCCAGCAAACCCGGGGCCTACAATGAGCAGTTCTTC	CASKPGAYNEQFF
TRBV6-5	NA	TRBJ2-3	TRBD2	TGTGCCAGCAGTTACTCCGGGACTAGCGGGAACACAGATACGCAGTATTTT	CASSYSGTSGNTDTQYF